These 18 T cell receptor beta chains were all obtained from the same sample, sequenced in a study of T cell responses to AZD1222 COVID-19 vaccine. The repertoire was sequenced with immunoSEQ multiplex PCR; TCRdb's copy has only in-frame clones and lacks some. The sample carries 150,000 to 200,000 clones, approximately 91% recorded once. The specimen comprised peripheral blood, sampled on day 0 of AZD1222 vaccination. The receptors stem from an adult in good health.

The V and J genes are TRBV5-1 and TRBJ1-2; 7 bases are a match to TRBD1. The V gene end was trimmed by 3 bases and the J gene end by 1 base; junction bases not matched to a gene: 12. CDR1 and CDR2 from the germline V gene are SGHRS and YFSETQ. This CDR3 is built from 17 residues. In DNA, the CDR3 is TGCGCCAGCAGCTCGGAGGACAGGCCCTTGGGTAACTATGGCTACACCTTC. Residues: CASSSEDRPLGNYGYTF. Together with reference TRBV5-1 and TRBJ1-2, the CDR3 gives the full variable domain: KAGVTQTPRYLIKTRGQQVTLSCSPISGHRSVSWYQQTPGQGLQFLFEYFSETQRNKGNFPGRFSGRQFSNSRSEMNVSTLELGDSALYLCASSSEDRPLGNYGYTFGSGTRLTVV.

CDR3 in DNA: TGTGCCAGCAGCTCCGACCGACGAGGGACTGAAGCTTTCTTT. Translation: CASSSDRRGTEAFF. This chain connects TRBV11-2 to TRBJ1-1; D is unresolved. This CDR3 has 14 residues. Germline CDR1 SGHAT, CDR2 FQNNGV. The V and J ends lost 4 bases and 5 bases respectively, with 14 bases between them.

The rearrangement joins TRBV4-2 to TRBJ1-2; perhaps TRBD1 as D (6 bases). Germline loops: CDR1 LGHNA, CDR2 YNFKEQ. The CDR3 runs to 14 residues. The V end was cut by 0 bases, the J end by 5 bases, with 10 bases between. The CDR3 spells CASSQDRTEYGYTF. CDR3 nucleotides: TGTGCCAGCAGCCAAGATCGGACAGAGTATGGCTACACCTTC.

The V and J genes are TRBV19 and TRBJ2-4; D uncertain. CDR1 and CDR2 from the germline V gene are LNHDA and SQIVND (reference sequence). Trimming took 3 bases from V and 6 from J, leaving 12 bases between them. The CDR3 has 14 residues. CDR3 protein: CASSIGPSGNIQYF. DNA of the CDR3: TGTGCCAGTAGTATCGGCCCCTCCGGAAACATTCAGTACTTC.

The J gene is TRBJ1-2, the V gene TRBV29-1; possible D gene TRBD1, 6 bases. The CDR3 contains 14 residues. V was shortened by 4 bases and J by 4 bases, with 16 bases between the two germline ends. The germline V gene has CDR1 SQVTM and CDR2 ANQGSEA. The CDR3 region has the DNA TGCAGCGTTGTGTTCGTGGGGGCAGGCTATGGCTACACCTTC. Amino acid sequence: CSVVFVGAGYGYTF.

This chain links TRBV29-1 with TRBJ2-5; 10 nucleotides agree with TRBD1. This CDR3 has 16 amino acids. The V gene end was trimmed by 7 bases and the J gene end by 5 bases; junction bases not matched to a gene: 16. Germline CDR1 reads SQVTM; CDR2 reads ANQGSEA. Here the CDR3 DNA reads TGCAGCGCGCGACCCGGGACAGGGGTTTATGGGGAGACCCAGTACTTC. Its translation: CSARPGTGVYGETQYF.

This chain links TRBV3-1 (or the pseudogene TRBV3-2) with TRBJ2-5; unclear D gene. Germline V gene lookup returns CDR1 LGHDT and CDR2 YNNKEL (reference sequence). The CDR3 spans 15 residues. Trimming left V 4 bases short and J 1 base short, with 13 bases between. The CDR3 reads CASSLSGASQETQYF. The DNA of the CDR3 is TGTGCCAGCAGCCTATCCGGAGCTAGCCAAGAGACCCAGTACTTC.

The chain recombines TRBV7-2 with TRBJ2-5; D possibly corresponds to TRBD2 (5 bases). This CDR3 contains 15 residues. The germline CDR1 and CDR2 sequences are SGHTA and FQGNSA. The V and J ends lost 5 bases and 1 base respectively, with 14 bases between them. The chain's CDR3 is CASSPQEAFQETQYF. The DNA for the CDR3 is TGTGCCAGCAGCCCCCAGGAGGCCTTCCAAGAGACCCAGTACTTC.

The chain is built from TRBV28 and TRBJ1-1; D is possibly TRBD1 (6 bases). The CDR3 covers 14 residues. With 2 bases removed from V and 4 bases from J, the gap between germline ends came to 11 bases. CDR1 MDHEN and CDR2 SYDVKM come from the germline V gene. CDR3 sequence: CASSLTFRGTEAFF. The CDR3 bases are TGTGCCAGCAGTTTAACCTTCAGGGGCACTGAAGCTTTCTTT.

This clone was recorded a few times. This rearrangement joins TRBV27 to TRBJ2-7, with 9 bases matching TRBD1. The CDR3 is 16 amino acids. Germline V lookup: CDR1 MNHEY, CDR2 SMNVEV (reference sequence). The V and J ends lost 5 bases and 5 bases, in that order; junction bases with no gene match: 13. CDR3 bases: TGTGCCAGCAGTACCAACCGGGACAGGGCCTTCAACGAGCAGTACGTC. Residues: CASSTNRDRAFNEQYV.

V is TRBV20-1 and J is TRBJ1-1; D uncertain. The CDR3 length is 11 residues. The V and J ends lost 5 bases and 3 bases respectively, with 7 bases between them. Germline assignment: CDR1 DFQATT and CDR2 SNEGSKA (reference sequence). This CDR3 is CSAWVDTEAFF. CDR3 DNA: TGCAGTGCTTGGGTTGACACTGAAGCTTTCTTT.

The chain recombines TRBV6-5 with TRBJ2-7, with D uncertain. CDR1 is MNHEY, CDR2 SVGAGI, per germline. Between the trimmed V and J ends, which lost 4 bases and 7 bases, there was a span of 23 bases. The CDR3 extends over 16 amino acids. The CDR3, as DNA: TGTGCCAGCAGTTCTCGGACGGCCTGGGCGGCTAGGGAGCAGTACTTC. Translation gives CASSSRTAWAAREQYF.

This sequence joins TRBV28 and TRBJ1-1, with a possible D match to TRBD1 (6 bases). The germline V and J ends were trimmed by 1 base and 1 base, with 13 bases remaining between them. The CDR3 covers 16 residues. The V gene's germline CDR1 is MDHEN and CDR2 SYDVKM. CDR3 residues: CASSLSEQGWNTEAFF. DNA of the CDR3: TGTGCCAGCAGTTTATCCGAACAGGGTTGGAACACTGAAGCTTTCTTT.

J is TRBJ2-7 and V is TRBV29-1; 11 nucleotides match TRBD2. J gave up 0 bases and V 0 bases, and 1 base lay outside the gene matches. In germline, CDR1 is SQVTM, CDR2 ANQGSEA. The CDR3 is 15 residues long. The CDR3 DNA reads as TGCAGCGTTGAAGATCTAGCGGGAGGCTCCTACGAGCAGTACTTC. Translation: CSVEDLAGGSYEQYF.

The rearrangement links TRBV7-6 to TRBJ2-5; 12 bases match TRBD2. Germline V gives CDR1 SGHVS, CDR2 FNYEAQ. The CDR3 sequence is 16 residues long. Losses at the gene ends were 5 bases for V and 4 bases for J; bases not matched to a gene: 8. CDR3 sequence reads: CASSQTTSGSGETQYF. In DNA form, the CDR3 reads TGTGCCAGCAGCCAAACGACTAGCGGGAGCGGAGAGACCCAGTACTTC.

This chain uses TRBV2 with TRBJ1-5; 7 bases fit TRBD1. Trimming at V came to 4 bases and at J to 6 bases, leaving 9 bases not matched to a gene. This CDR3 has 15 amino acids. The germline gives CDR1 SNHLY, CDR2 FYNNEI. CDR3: CASSVDRAASQPQHF. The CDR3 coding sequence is TGTGCCAGCAGTGTTGACAGGGCCGCAAGTCAGCCCCAGCATTTT.

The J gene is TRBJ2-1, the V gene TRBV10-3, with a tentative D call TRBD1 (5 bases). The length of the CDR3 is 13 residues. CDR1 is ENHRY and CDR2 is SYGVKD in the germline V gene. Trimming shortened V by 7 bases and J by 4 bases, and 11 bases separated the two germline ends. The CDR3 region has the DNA TGTGCCATCACCCCGGACAAATACAATGAGCAGTTCTTC. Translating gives CAITPDKYNEQFF.

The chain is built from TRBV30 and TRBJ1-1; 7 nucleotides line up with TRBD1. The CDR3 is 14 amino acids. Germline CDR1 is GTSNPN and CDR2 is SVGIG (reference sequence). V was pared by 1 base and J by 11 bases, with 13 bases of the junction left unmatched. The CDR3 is CAWSGIVFRQGAFF. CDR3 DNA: TGTGCCTGGAGTGGTATTGTTTTTCGACAGGGTGCTTTCTTT.